This T cell receptor (beta chain) derives from a study of blood T cell repertoires in COVID-19. For the study at large: The samples span acute and convalescent COVID-19 from the United States, Italy and Spain.

Method: immunoSEQ multiplex PCR; TCRdb's copy keeps in-frame clones and lacks some. The sample contains around 210,000 clones, 85% to 90% of which appear only once. V dropped 6 bases and J dropped 4; count of bases not matched to a gene: 8. Per the germline V gene, CDR1 is MRHNA and CDR2 is SNTAGT. This CDR3 spans 14 amino acids. This chain connects TRBV6-4 to TRBJ1-1, with TRBD1 matching 7 bases. The material sequenced was peripheral blood. The origin of this receptor is a woman in her 70s with acute or convalescent COVID-19. The CDR3 is CASREQGQSTEAFF. For the CDR3, the DNA is TGTGCCAGCAGGGAACAGGGGCAGAGCACTGAAGCTTTCTTT.